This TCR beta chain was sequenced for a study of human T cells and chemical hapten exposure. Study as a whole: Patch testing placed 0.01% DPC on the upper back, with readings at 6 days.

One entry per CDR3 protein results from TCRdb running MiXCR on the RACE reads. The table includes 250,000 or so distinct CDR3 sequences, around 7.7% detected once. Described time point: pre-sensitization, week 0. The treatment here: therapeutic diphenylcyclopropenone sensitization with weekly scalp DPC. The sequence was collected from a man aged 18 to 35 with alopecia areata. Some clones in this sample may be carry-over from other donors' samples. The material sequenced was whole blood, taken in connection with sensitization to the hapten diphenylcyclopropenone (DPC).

The CDR3 DNA reads TGCAGTGCTAGAGTTTGGACGGCGATGAACACCGGGGAGCTGTTTTTT. Amino acid sequence: CSARVWTAMNTGELFF. V is TRBV20-1 and J is TRBJ2-2, with no clear D. Per the germline V gene, CDR1 is DFQATT and CDR2 is SNEGSKA (reference sequence). V was trimmed by 1 base and J by 1 base, leaving 13 bases between them. CDR3 size: 16 residues.